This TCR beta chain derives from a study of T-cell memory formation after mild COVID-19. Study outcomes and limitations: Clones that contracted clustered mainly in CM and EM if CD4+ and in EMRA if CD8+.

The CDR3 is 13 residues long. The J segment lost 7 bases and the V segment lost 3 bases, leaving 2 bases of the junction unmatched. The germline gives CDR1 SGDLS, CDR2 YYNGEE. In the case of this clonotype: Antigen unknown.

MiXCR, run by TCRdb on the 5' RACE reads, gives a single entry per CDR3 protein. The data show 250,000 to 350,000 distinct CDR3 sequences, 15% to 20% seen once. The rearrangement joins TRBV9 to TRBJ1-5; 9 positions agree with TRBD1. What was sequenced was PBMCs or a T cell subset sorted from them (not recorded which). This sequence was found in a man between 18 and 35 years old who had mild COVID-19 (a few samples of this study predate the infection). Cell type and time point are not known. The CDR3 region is CASSGTGVQPQHF. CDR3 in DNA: TGTGCCAGCAGCGGGACAGGGGTACAGCCCCAGCATTTT.